The 23 T cell receptor beta chains below come from one sample, sequenced in a study of CXCR4 blockade with PD-1 therapy in pancreatic cancer. TCRdb keeps only in-frame clones here, not all; method: immunoSEQ multiplex PCR. The profile shows around 15,000 clones, roughly 72% of them singletons. The specimen sequenced was tumor tissue. The receptors derive from a human donor with pancreatic ductal adenocarcinoma.

This chain uses TRBV15 with TRBJ2-6; D is unresolved. V was trimmed by 4 bases and J by 1 base, leaving 11 bases between them. Looked up from germline, CDR1 is LNHNV and CDR2 is YYDKDF (reference sequence). The CDR3 runs 16 residues. As DNA, the CDR3 is TGTGCCACCAGCACGCGTCCTGGTTCTGGGGCCAACGTCCTGACTTTC. This codes for CATSTRPGSGANVLTF.

The chain couples TRBV19 to TRBJ2-7, with D possibly being TRBD1 (7 bases). The V gene's germline CDR1 is LNHDA and CDR2 SQIVND (reference sequence). The V gene lost 5 bases and the J gene lost 7 bases, with 15 bases spanning the gap. This CDR3 contains 13 residues. DNA of the CDR3: TGTGCCAGTAGTCCCGTTCAGGGGGGTGAGCAGTACTTC. This gives the protein CASSPVQGGEQYF.

The chain is built from TRBV28 and TRBJ2-5; 10 bases agree with TRBD1. CDR3 length: 13 amino acids. Looked up from germline, CDR1 is MDHEN and CDR2 is SYDVKM. V gave up 7 bases and J gave up 5 bases; unmatched junction bases: 4. CDR3 protein: CASKRTGGETQYF. The CDR3 DNA is TGTGCCAGCAAACGGACAGGGGGTGAGACCCAGTACTTC.

This clone was counted once. The genes are TRBV27 and TRBJ1-4; D unresolved. V lost 0 bases and J lost 0, with 8 bases in between. The CDR3 spans 16 residues. CDR1 and CDR2 from the germline V gene are MNHEY and SMNVEV (reference sequence). CDR3 protein: CASSLSAGATNEKLFF. CDR3 DNA: TGTGCCAGCAGTTTATCTGCCGGGGCAACTAATGAAAAACTGTTTTTT.

The chain joins TRBV19 to TRBJ2-2; no clear D gene. This CDR3 is 13 amino acids long. Germline V CDR1 and CDR2: LNHDA, SQIVND (reference sequence). Trimming took off 2 bases at V and 6 bases at J, with 7 bases between the two ends. The CDR3 region has the DNA TGTGCCAGTAGTATATCAGGCCCCGGGGAGCTGTTTTTT. It is translated as CASSISGPGELFF.

The rearrangement uses TRBV19 and TRBJ2-7, with TRBD2 identical over 7 bases. This CDR3 is built from 16 residues. Per germline, CDR1 LNHDA and CDR2 SQIVND (reference sequence). The ends lost 7 bases at V and 2 bases at J; junction bases unmatched: 14. The CDR3 sequence is CASTLTGTNGPYEQYF. The CDR3 DNA sequence: TGTGCCAGTACTCTTACCGGGACTAACGGCCCCTACGAGCAGTACTTC.

The chain carries TRBV7-5 and TRBJ2-7; whether TRBD2, the table's D call, matches the DNA was not checked. TRBV7-5 is a documented pseudogene. The length of the CDR3 is 15 residues. The DNA of the CDR3 is TGTGCCAGCAGTTCCGGACTAGCGGGATCCTACGAGCAGTACTTC. It is translated as CASSSGLAGSYEQYF.

This chain joins TRBV19 and TRBJ2-2; 9 positions agree with TRBD2. The CDR3 has 14 residues. J lost 5 bases, V lost 9 bases, and 7 bases had no gene match. Germline CDR1 reads LNHDA; CDR2 reads SQIVND (reference sequence). The CDR3 DNA follows: TGTGCCAGCCTTACTAGCGGGTGGACCGGGGAGCTGTTTTTT. Protein sequence: CASLTSGWTGELFF.

The rearrangement links TRBV28 to TRBJ2-2, with 14 positions matching TRBD2. The J segment lost 7 bases and the V segment lost 5 bases, leaving 3 bases of the junction unmatched. The length of the CDR3 is 15 residues. CDR1 MDHEN and CDR2 SYDVKM come from the germline V gene. CDR3 coding DNA: TGTGCCAGCAGTCGGACTAGCGGGAGGATCGGGGAGCTGTTTTTT. Translating gives CASSRTSGRIGELFF.

The chain couples TRBV29-1 to TRBJ2-6; no clear D gene. The germline V and J ends were trimmed by 1 base and 4 bases, with 8 bases remaining between them. The CDR3 is made up of 14 amino acids. In germline, CDR1 is SQVTM, CDR2 ANQGSEA. For the CDR3, the DNA is TGCAGCGTTGAAGGCCCATCCGGGGCCAACGTCCTGACTTTC. Translated: CSVEGPSGANVLTF.

The chain couples TRBV6-8 to TRBJ1-2, with 7 bases aligning to TRBD1. There are 15 residues in the CDR3. Germline lookup yields CDR1 MNHGY and CDR2 SAAAGT. J was trimmed by 0 bases and V by 0 bases; bases with no gene match: 1. In DNA, the CDR3 is TGTGCCAGCAGTTACTCGCAGGGGGCTAACTATGGCTACACCTTC. Translated: CASSYSQGANYGYTF.

This chain connects TRBV19 to TRBJ2-7, with TRBD2 as a possible D gene (6 bases). The CDR3 runs to 15 residues. Deletions cut 6 bases from V and 0 bases from J, with 15 bases between. CDR1 LNHDA and CDR2 SQIVND come from the germline V gene (reference sequence). The chain's CDR3 is CASSLRDLSSYEQYF. CDR3 DNA: TGTGCCAGTAGCCTCCGGGACTTAAGCTCCTACGAGCAGTACTTC.

The chain links TRBV28 to TRBJ1-3; no clear D gene. Germline lookup yields CDR1 MDHEN and CDR2 SYDVKM. V lost 7 bases to trimming and J lost 0 bases, with 7 bases between them. The CDR3 is 13 residues long. CDR3 region: CASKESSGNTIYF. The CDR3, as DNA: TGTGCCAGCAAGGAGAGCTCTGGAAACACCATATATTTT. The variable domain in full, completed from reference TRBV28 and TRBJ1-3, reads DVKVTQSSRYLVKRTGEKVFLECVQDMDHENMFWYRQDPGLGLRLIYFSYDVKMKEKGDIPEGYSVSREKKERFSLILESASTNQTSMYLCASKESSGNTIYFGEGSWLTVV.

This rearrangement joins TRBV28 to TRBJ2-6; D is ambiguous. This CDR3 contains 13 residues. Per germline, CDR1 MDHEN and CDR2 SYDVKM. V gave up 7 bases and J gave up 0 bases, with 4 bases separating them. The CDR3 spells CASMLSGANVLTF. CDR3 nucleotides: TGTGCCAGCATGCTCTCTGGGGCCAACGTCCTGACTTTC.

The V and J genes are TRBV18 and TRBJ2-7; the D gene is possibly TRBD2 (6 bases). Trimming shortened V by 2 bases and J by 5 bases, and 19 bases separated the two germline ends. Germline values: CDR1 KGHSH, CDR2 LQKENI. The CDR3 length is 16 residues. CDR3 loop: CASSPRVPGGKDEQYF. The CDR3, as DNA: TGTGCCAGCTCACCAAGGGTGCCCGGGGGAAAGGACGAGCAGTACTTC.

The chain has TRBV28 and TRBJ2-7; 9 bases line up with TRBD2. Trimming at V came to 2 bases and at J to 3 bases, leaving 11 bases not matched to a gene. The length of the CDR3 is 17 residues. The germline CDR1 and CDR2 sequences are MDHEN and SYDVKM. The CDR3: CASSLPLAGDPYYEQYF. CDR3 nucleotides: TGTGCCAGCAGTTTACCCTTAGCGGGAGACCCATACTACGAGCAGTACTTC.

This clone was found once. The rearrangement joins TRBV25-1 to TRBJ2-3, with 7 nucleotides matching TRBD2. CDR1 is MGHDK and CDR2 is SYGVNS in the germline V gene. The CDR3 totals 13 residues. The J segment lost 3 bases and the V segment lost 4 bases, leaving 1 base of the junction unmatched. The CDR3 sequence is CASSGTRTDTQYF. The CDR3 DNA reads as TGTGCCAGCAGTGGGACTAGGACAGATACGCAGTATTTT. The variable domain in full, completed from reference TRBV25-1 and TRBJ2-3, reads EADIYQTPRYLVIGTGKKITLECSQTMGHDKMYWYQQDPGMELHLIHYSYGVNSTEKGDLSSESTVSRIRTEHFPLTLESARPSHTSQYLCASSGTRTDTQYFGPGTRLTVL.

This clone has a single count. The chain uses TRBV28 and TRBJ2-1; 10 nucleotides agree with TRBD2. The CDR3 sequence is 16 residues long. The ends lost 5 bases at V and 4 bases at J; junction bases unmatched: 8. Per the germline V gene, CDR1 is MDHEN and CDR2 is SYDVKM. The CDR3 sequence is CASSPPTSGVYNEQFF. CDR3 nucleotides: TGTGCCAGCAGTCCCCCTACTAGCGGGGTTTACAATGAGCAGTTCTTC.

This clone was seen once. The chain couples TRBV19 to TRBJ2-1, with D possibly matching TRBD2 (6 bases). Trimming removed 6 bases at V and 0 bases at J, with 15 bases between. This CDR3 contains 16 residues. The V gene's germline CDR1 is LNHDA and CDR2 SQIVND (reference sequence). The CDR3 loop is CASSPFGRSSYNEQFF. The CDR3 bases are TGTGCCAGTAGCCCCTTTGGGAGGAGCTCCTACAATGAGCAGTTCTTC.

The rearrangement uses TRBV29-1 and TRBJ1-1; D uncertain. This CDR3 has 12 amino acids. Germline V CDR1 and CDR2: SQVTM, ANQGSEA. V shed 3 bases and J shed 3 bases, with 8 bases lying between them. CDR3 loop: CSVEGTHTEAFF. In DNA form, the CDR3 reads TGCAGCGTTGAGGGCACCCACACTGAAGCTTTCTTT.

In its sample, this clone ranks as medium-sized. The chain combines TRBV12-5 with TRBJ2-1; D possibly corresponds to TRBD1 (5 bases). Looked up from germline, CDR1 is LGHNT and CDR2 is FRNRAP. This CDR3 contains 13 residues. V lost 6 bases and J 5 bases, leaving 11 bases between the germline ends. In nucleotides, the CDR3 is TGTGCTAGTGGGCCGCAGACAGACAATGAGCAGTTCTTC. This encodes CASGPQTDNEQFF.

This chain links TRBV28 with TRBJ1-1, with D possibly matching TRBD1 (5 bases). CDR1 is MDHEN and CDR2 is SYDVKM in the germline V gene. This CDR3 has 14 amino acids. With 4 bases removed from V and 1 base from J, the gap between germline ends came to 10 bases. CDR3 residues: CASSSGPPNTEAFF. The CDR3 DNA follows: TGTGCCAGCAGTTCGGGACCGCCGAACACTGAAGCTTTCTTT.

This rearrangement joins TRBV28 to TRBJ1-2; D is ambiguous. V was cut by 3 bases and J by 4 bases, with 6 bases left in between. The germline V gene encodes CDR1 MDHEN and CDR2 SYDVKM. This CDR3 is built from 12 residues. CDR3 DNA: TGTGCCAGCAGTTTGGTTCCCTATGGCTACACCTTC. Translating gives CASSLVPYGYTF.